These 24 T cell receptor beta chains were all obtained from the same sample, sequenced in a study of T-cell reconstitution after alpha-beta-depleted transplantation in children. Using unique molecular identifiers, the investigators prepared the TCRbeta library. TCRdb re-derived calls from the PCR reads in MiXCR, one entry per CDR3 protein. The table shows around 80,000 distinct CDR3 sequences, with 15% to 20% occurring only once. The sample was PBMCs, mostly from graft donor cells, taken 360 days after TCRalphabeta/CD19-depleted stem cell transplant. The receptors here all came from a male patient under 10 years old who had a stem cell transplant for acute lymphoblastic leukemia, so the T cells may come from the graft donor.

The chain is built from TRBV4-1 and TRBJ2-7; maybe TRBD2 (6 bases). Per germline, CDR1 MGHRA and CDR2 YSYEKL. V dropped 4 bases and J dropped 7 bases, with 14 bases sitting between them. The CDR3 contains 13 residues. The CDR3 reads CASSRLLAEEQYF. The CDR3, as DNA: TGCGCCAGCAGCCGCCTACTAGCTGAGGAGCAGTACTTC.

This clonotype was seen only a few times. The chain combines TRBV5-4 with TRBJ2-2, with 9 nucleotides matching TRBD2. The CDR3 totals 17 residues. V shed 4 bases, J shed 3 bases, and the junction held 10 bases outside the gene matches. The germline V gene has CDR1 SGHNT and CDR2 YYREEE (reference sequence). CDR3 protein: CASSPEIGTSYTGELFF. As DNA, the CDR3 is TGTGCCAGCAGCCCGGAAATCGGGACTAGCTACACCGGGGAGCTGTTTTTT.

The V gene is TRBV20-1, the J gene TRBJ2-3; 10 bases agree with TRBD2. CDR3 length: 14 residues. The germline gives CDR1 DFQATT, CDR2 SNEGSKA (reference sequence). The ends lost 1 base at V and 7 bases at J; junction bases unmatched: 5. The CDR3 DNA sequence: TGCAGTGCTAGAGGGACTAGCGGCACGAATACGCAGTATTTT. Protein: CSARGTSGTNTQYF.

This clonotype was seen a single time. DNA for the CDR3: TGTGCCAGCAGCCCCGGCTGGGAGCAGTACTTC. This gives the protein CASSPGWEQYF. The chain carries TRBV7-9 and TRBJ2-7, with D unresolved. The CDR3 has 11 amino acids. Germline CDR1 reads SEHNR; CDR2 reads FQNEAQ (reference sequence). V dropped 5 bases and J dropped 7 bases, with 9 bases sitting between them.

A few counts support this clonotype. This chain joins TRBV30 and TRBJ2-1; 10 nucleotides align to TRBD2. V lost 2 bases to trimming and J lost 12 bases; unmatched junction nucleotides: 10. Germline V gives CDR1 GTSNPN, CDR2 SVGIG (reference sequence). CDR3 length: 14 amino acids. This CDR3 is CAWSPRLAGVAQFF. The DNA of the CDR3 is TGTGCCTGGAGTCCCCGGCTAGCGGGAGTAGCGCAGTTCTTC.

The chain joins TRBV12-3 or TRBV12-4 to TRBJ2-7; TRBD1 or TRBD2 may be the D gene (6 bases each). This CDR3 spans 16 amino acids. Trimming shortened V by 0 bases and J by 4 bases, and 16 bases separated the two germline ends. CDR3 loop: CASSLALGRGAYEQYF. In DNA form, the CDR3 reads TGTGCCAGCAGTTTAGCGCTCGGAAGGGGGGCTTACGAGCAGTACTTC.

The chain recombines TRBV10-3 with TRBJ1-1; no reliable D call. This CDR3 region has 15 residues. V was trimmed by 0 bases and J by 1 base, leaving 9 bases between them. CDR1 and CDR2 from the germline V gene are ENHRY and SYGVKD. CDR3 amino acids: CAISESARQNTEAFF. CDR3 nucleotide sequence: TGTGCCATCAGTGAGTCGGCCCGACAGAACACTGAAGCTTTCTTT.

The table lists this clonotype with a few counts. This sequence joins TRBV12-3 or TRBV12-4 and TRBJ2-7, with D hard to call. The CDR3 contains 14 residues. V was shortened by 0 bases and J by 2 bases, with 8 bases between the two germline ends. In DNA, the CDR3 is TGTGCCAGCAGTTTAGCGGGGATAGCCTACGAGCAGTACTTC. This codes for CASSLAGIAYEQYF.

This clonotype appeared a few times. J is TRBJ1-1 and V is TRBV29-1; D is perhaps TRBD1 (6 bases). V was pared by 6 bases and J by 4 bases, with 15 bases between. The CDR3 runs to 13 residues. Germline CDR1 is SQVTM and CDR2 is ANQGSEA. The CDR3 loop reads CSVPQGAGTEAFF. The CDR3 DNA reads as TGCAGCGTCCCACAGGGAGCGGGCACTGAAGCTTTCTTT.

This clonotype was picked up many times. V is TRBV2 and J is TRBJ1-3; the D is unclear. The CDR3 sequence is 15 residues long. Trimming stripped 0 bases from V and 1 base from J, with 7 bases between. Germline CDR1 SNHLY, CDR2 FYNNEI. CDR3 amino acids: CASSEATGSGNTIYF. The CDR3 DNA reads TGTGCCAGCAGTGAAGCTACCGGGTCTGGAAACACCATATATTTT.

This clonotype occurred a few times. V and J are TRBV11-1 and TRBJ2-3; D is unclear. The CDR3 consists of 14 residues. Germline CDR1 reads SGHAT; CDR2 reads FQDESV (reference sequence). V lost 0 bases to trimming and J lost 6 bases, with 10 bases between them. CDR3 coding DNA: TGTGCCAGCAGCTTAGCGCCCCGTTTGGATACGCAGTATTTT. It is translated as CASSLAPRLDTQYF.

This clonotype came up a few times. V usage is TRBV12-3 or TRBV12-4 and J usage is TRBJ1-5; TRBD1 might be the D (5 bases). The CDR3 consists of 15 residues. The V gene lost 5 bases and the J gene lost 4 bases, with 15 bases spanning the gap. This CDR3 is CASSLDRIGNQPQHF. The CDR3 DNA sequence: TGTGCCAGCAGTCTTGACAGAATTGGAAATCAGCCCCAGCATTTT.

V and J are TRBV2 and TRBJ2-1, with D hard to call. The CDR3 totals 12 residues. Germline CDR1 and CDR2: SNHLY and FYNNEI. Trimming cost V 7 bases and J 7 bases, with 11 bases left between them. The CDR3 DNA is TGTGCCAGCATATGGACCCTTAATGAGCAGTTCTTC. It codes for CASIWTLNEQFF.

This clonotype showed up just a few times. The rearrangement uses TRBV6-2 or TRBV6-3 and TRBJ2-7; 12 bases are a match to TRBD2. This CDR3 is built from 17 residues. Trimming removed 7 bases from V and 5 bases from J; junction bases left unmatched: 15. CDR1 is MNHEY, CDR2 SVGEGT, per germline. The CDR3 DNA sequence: TGTGCCAGCACCGAACTTTCTGGACTAGCGGGAATGAACGAGCAGTACTTC. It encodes CASTELSGLAGMNEQYF.

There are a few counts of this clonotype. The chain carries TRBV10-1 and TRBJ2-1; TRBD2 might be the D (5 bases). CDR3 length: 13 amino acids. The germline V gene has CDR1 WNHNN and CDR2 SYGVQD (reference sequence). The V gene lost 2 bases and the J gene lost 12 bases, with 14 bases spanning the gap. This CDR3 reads CASSEILVNVQFF. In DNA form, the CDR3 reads TGCGCCAGCAGTGAGATACTAGTTAACGTGCAGTTCTTC.

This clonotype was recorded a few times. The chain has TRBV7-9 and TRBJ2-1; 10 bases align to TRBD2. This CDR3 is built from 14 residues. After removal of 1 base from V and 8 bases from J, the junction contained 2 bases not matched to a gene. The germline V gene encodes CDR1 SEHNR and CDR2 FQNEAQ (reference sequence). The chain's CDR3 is CASSLGGLADEQFF. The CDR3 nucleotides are TGTGCCAGCAGCTTAGGAGGACTAGCGGATGAGCAGTTCTTC.

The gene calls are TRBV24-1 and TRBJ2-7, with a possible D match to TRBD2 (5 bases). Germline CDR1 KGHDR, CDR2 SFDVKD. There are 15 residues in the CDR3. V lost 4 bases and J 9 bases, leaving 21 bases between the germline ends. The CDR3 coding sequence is TGTGCCACCAGTGACCATGATAGGCCCGTTGCGGGGCAGTACTTC. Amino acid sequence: CATSDHDRPVAGQYF.

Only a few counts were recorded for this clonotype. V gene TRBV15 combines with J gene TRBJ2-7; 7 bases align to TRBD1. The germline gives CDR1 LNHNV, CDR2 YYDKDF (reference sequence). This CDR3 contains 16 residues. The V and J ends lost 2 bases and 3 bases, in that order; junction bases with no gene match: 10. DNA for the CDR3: TGTGCCACCAGCAGACTGGGGGTGGACAGGATCTACGAGCAGTACTTC. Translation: CATSRLGVDRIYEQYF.

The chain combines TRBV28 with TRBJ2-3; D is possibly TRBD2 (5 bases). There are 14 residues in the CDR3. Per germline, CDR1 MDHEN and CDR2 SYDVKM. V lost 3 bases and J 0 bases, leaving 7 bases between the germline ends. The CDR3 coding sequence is TGTGCCAGCAGTTTTAGCGTTAGCACAGATACGCAGTATTTT. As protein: CASSFSVSTDTQYF. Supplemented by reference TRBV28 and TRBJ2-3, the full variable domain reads DVKVTQSSRYLVKRTGEKVFLECVQDMDHENMFWYRQDPGLGLRLIYFSYDVKMKEKGDIPEGYSVSREKKERFSLILESASTNQTSMYLCASSFSVSTDTQYFGPGTRLTVL.

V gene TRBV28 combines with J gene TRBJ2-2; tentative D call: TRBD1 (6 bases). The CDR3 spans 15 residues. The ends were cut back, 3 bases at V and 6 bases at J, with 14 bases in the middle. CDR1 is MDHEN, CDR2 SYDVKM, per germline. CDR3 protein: CASSLGLGGSGELFF. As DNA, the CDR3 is TGTGCCAGCAGTTTGGGCCTTGGGGGCTCCGGGGAGCTGTTTTTT.

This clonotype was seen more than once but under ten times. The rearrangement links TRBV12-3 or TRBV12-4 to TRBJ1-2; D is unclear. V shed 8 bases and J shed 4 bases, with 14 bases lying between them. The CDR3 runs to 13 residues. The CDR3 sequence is CASSSGRSYGYTF. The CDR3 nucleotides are TGTGCCAGCTCCAGTGGACGGAGCTATGGCTACACCTTC.

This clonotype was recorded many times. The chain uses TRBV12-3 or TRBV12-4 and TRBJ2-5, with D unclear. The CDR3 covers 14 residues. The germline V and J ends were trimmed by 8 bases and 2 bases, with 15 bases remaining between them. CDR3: CASAGAQLQETQYF. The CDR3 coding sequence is TGTGCCAGCGCCGGAGCACAACTTCAAGAGACCCAGTACTTC.

The CDR3 loop is CAISTRTSGLSYEQYF. The CDR3 coding sequence is TGTGCCATCAGTACTAGGACTAGCGGGCTCTCCTACGAGCAGTACTTC. This sequence joins TRBV10-3 and TRBJ2-7; TRBD2 matches at 11 bases. The CDR3 is 16 amino acids. V gave up 5 bases and J gave up 0 bases; unmatched junction bases: 6. Germline V gene lookup returns CDR1 ENHRY and CDR2 SYGVKD.

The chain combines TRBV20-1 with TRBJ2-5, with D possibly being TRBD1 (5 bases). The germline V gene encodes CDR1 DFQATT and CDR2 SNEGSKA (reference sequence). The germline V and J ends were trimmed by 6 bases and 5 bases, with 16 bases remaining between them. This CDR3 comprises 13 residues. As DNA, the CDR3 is TGCAGTGCCCTGGGGCCCCCCCGCGAGACCCAGTACTTC. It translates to CSALGPPRETQYF.